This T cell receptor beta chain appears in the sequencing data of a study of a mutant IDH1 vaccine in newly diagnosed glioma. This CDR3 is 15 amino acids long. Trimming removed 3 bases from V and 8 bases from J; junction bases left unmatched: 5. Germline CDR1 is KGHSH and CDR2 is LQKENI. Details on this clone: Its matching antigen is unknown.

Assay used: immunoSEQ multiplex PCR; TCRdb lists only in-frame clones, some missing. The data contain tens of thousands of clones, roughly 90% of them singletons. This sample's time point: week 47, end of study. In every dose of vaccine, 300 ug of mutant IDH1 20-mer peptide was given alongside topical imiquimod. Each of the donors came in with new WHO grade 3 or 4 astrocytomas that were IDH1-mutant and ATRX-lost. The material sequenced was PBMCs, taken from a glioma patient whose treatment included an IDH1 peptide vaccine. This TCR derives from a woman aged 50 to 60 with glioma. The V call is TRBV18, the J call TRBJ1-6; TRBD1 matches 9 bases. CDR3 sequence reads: CASSPGQGRDSPLHF. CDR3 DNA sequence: TGTGCCAGCTCACCCGGACAGGGGAGGGATTCACCCCTCCACTTT.